Here is one T cell receptor (beta chain) with its context. Its cognate antigen is unknown. Cells were stimulated with overlapping HIV-1 Gag 15-mer peptides. Responding CD4+ T cells were sorted by upregulation of both CD40 ligand and CD69. This entry is derived from a study of persistence of HIV-infected CD4 T cells. V lost 5 bases to trimming and J lost 2 bases; unmatched junction nucleotides: 5. Germline values: CDR1 SEHNR, CDR2 FQNEAQ (reference sequence). The length of the CDR3 is 15 residues. This was the immunoSEQ version 4 assay in survey mode. TCRdb's table, derived via immunoSEQ multiplex PCR, lists solely in-frame clones and lacks some. The sample lists under 20,000 clones; less than 75% were seen once.

V and J are TRBV7-9 and TRBJ2-7, with 11 bases fitting TRBD2. The receptor was derived from an adult woman with HIV who was CMV-seropositive. The specimen comprised CD4+ T cells sorted from PBMCs after approximately 19-hour stimulation, sampled from a patient who received antiretroviral therapy. CDR3 nucleotide sequence: TGTGCCAGCAGCCGTAGCGGGGGGGAGACCTACGAGCAGTACTTC. Protein sequence: CASSRSGGETYEQYF.